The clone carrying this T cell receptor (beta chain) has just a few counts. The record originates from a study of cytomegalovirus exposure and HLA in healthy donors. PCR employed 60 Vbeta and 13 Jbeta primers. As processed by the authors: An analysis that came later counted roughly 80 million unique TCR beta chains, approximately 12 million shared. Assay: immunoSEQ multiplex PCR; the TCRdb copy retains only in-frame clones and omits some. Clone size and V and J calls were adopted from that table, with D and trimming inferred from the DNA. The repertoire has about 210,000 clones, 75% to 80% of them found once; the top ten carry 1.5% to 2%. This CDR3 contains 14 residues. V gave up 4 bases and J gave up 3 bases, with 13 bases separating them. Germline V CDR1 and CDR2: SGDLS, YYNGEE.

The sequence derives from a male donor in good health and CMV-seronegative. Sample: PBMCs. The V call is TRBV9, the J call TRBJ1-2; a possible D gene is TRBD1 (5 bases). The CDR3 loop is CASSPGDRDYGYTF. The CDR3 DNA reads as TGTGCCAGCAGCCCGGGAGACAGAGACTATGGCTACACCTTC.